The rows below give T cell receptor beta chains drawn from one sample of a study of T cells expressing NK-cell markers. Reanalyzing the 5' RACE reads, TCRdb keeps one entry per CDR3 protein, without DNA. The clone table shows some 460,000 distinct CDR3 sequences, with the ten largest holding over 1.1%. Source material: blood T cells: a sorted CD56 or NKG2C T cell subset, CD4+ or CD8+ T cells, or bulk PBMC T cells (not recorded which). The receptors derive from a woman aged 45-59 years in good health. Each CDR3 is given with its conserved first and last residue. The order of the fields is J gene, V gene, CDR3 length, CDR3 protein.

TRBJ2-1 TRBV5-1 15 CASSLGWGSANEQFF
TRBJ2-1 TRBV28 15 CASSLPGAITNEQFF
TRBJ2-1 TRBV5-1 12 CASSWGPHEQFF
TRBJ1-6 TRBV27 16 CASSLLSQGGNSPLHF
TRBJ2-6 TRBV5-1 17 CASSNRQGSSGANVLTF
TRBJ1-1 TRBV6-1 16 CASSEAGQGINTEAFF
TRBJ1-1 TRBV29-1 11 CSVEDLQGAFF
TRBJ1-4 TRBV5-1 17 CASSLGSGYATNEKLFF
TRBJ1-2 TRBV30 15 CAWIWTGIGDYGYTF
TRBJ2-2 TRBV12-3/TRBV12-4 15 CASSLDRFGVGELFF
TRBJ2-3 TRBV5-1 17 CASSTPILGGSADTQYF
TRBJ1-1 TRBV4-1 17 CASSQDGGVWDNPEAFF
TRBJ2-7 TRBV3-1 13 CASSQRGSIEQYF
TRBJ2-5 TRBV4-1 13 CASSQMSYETQYF
TRBJ2-3 TRBV20-1 15 CSARVKREGPYTQYF
TRBJ2-5 TRBV20-1 12 CSARGWSETQYF
TRBJ2-1 TRBV20-1 11 CSAIRESEQFF
TRBJ1-4 TRBV18 15 CASSRATPGGEKLFF
TRBJ1-1 TRBV6-1 15 CASSSTGGRFTEAFF
TRBJ1-2 TRBV5-1 15 CASRGSGALPYGYTF